Listed here is a single T cell receptor beta chain. Its antigen remains undetermined. No qualities accompany the bases; no much larger clone lies one base away. The data were obtained in a study of T cell repertoires in ileal Crohn's disease (dated 2019 in TCRdb). At the level of the whole study: The median duration of disease was approximately eight years, and at the time of surgery around 40% of patients were active smokers. For commercial TCRB immunosequencing, around 0.5 micrograms of biopsy DNA were submitted for each sample. The TCR repertoire was analysed in about 50 patients with Crohn's disease drawn from a prospective multicentre cohort. About half of the patients received postoperative therapy: about 10 received thiopurines and 18 received anti-TNF agents. A Rutgeerts score above i0 was used to define endoscopic postoperative recurrence. The study ran alongside a multicentre cohort designed to identify predictors of early endoscopic recurrence after ileocolonic resection. Surgery was performed for a complication in all patients, with stricturing disease in around 60% and penetrating disease in around 40%. The M0 samples consisted of biopsies taken from the inflamed part of the ileum within the surgical resection specimen. The study sequenced about 180 mucosal samples from around 60 patients, taken at several locations on the surgical specimen and at postoperative endoscopy. The paper as a whole reports these results and caveats: Patients who were active smokers at surgery had a significantly higher proportion of clonal expansions than non-smokers (approximately 26% vs 17%, p=0.02). Endoscopic recurrence was found to be associated with higher high-frequency clone percentages at surgery, and recurrence was observed in all patients with clonality above 26.8% (18/57). Only a subgroup of patients, of unstated size, had mucosal CD4 and CD8 T cells sorted and sequenced. Compared with CD4 T cells, sorted CD8 T cells held more high-frequency clones, which suggests that the mucosal expansions were mostly CD8.

According to the study, the label for this sample's time point signals: inflamed ileum from the surgical specimen. Adults with ileal or ileocolonic Crohn's disease and an indication for ileocolonic resection were eligible for inclusion. Whole ileal mucosal biopsies were stored frozen at -80°C before DNA extraction. A TRizol-based method was used to extract genomic DNA from the frozen whole biopsies, and the DNA was quantified with a NanoDrop 2000 spectrophotometer. The library was prepared using the immunoSEQ multiplex PCR assay. CDR3 regions were amplified from genomic DNA by Adaptive Biotechnology using a two-step, amplification bias-controlled multiplex PCR. Primers for every V and J gene segment were used in the first PCR, and barcodes and Illumina adapters were added in the second PCR. An Illumina instrument was used to sequence the CDR3 libraries. The original pipeline was this. Analysis combined the vendor-provided pipelines with custom analysis of raw data in R/Bioconductor under R version 3.3.0. Clonality, which ranges from 0 to 1, was calculated as the inverse of the normalised Shannon entropy across all productive clones. The repertoire share taken up by the top 100 clones defined high-frequency clones, and only clones that passed a 95% confidence test were kept. Repertoire diversity was measured with the Simpson index, and overlap between samples was measured with the Morisita-Horn index. TCRdb's version of the immuneACCESS table is confined to in-frame rearrangements and falls short of the full clone set. An unresolved V gene accounts for under half of the shortfall where checked; the remainder is of unknown origin. V and J calls plus clone size are reproduced from that table; the DNA served to infer D and trimming. The table for this sample lists a few thousand clones; 80% of them were counted only once. Of the sample, about 40% is held by the ten largest clones.

After removal of 3 bases from V and 0 bases from J, the junction retains 6 bases not matched to a gene. CDR1 and CDR2 were assigned from the germline V gene (reference sequence) as GTSNPN and SVGIG. The CDR3 measures 16 amino acids from cysteine to phenylalanine. Of the read, only the CDR3 DNA is kept; its 48 bases are in frame from base 1. The sequenced material came from ileal tissue. In this chain, TRBV30 is recombined with TRBJ1-3; 9 of the junction bases match TRBD1. The sequence was collected from an adult with Crohn's disease. The DNA sequence is TGTGCCTGGAGGGGACAGGGAGGCCTCTCTGGAAACACCATATATTTT. This codes for CAWRGQGGLSGNTIYF.